Only one count was recorded for the clone carrying this T cell receptor beta chain. The entry originates in a study of blood T cell repertoires in COVID-19. Study-level information: The analysed material was cDNA or gDNA that came from T cells, B-cell-depleted T cells, or PBMCs.

Using immunoSEQ multiplex PCR, the repertoire was profiled, and TCRdb retains in-frame clones only, with some absent. The sample contains under 300,000 clones, 70% to 90% of which appear only once. Deletions cut 0 bases from V and 8 bases from J, with 8 bases between. The germline CDR1 and CDR2 sequences are SGHDT and YYEEEE. The CDR3 loop spans 12 amino acids. This TCR came from a woman in her thirties or forties with acute COVID-19. The chain links TRBV5-6 to TRBJ1-1; tentatively, D is TRBD1 (6 bases). Material for sequencing was PBMCs or T cells enriched from blood (not recorded which). CDR3 sequence (DNA): TGTGCCAGCAGCTTGGACAGGGACGAAGCTTTCTTT. Amino acid sequence: CASSLDRDEAFF.